This is a list of T cell receptor beta chains from one sample in a study of cytomegalovirus exposure and HLA in healthy donors. Only in-frame clones appear in the TCRdb table, and some are missing; sequencing was by immunoSEQ multiplex PCR. The sample consists of about 130,000 clones, approximately 87% of them appearing once. The sample comprised PBMCs. The receptors shown here come from a woman aged 25-40 years in good health and CMV-seronegative. Both conserved end residues are trimmed from each CDR3. The D gene is left open where the match is weak.

j_gene: TRBJ1-6
d_gene: -
len: 14
v_gene: TRBV10-3
CDR3aa: AISESGDNYNSPLH

j_gene: TRBJ1-4
d_gene: TRBD1
len: 12
v_gene: TRBV5-4
CDR3aa: ASSLDRGPEKLF

j_gene: TRBJ1-1
d_gene: -
len: 12
v_gene: TRBV9
CDR3aa: ASSARPLVTEAF

j_gene: TRBJ1-2
d_gene: -
len: 12
v_gene: TRBV19
CDR3aa: ASSRREYNYGYT

j_gene: TRBJ1-3
d_gene: -
len: 12
v_gene: TRBV30
CDR3aa: AWSVGGSGNTIY

j_gene: TRBJ1-2
d_gene: -
len: 11
v_gene: TRBV7-2
CDR3aa: ASSWDNGYGYT

j_gene: TRBJ1-2
d_gene: TRBD1
len: 13
v_gene: TRBV9
CDR3aa: ASSAQGDRNYGYT

j_gene: TRBJ1-2
d_gene: -
len: 13
v_gene: TRBV15
CDR3aa: ATSRDRGFNYGYT

j_gene: TRBJ1-2
d_gene: TRBD1
len: 11
v_gene: TRBV7-8
CDR3aa: ASSYGQGDGYT

j_gene: TRBJ2-7
d_gene: TRBD1
len: 11
v_gene: TRBV9
CDR3aa: ASSVSGGGEQY

j_gene: TRBJ2-1
d_gene: -
len: 12
v_gene: TRBV14
CDR3aa: ASSQVAVGSEQF

j_gene: TRBJ1-5
d_gene: -
len: 13
v_gene: TRBV19
CDR3aa: ASSIGPDSNQPQH

j_gene: TRBJ2-1
d_gene: TRBD1
len: 13
v_gene: TRBV9
CDR3aa: ASSAWQGASDEQF

j_gene: TRBJ2-2
d_gene: -
len: 13
v_gene: TRBV19
CDR3aa: ASTRVGQSPGELF

j_gene: TRBJ1-2
d_gene: TRBD1
len: 11
v_gene: TRBV2
CDR3aa: ASSGTALGGYT

j_gene: TRBJ2-3
d_gene: TRBD2
len: 12
v_gene: TRBV11-1
CDR3aa: ASSAGLAGTEQY

j_gene: TRBJ2-7
d_gene: -
len: 13
v_gene: TRBV28
CDR3aa: ASRGPRVEGYEQY

j_gene: TRBJ2-5
d_gene: -
len: 12
v_gene: TRBV6-1
CDR3aa: ASSWAGPPETQY

j_gene: TRBJ1-1
d_gene: -
len: 15
v_gene: TRBV15
CDR3aa: ATSRETLTDMNTEAF

j_gene: TRBJ2-7
d_gene: TRBD2
len: 12
v_gene: TRBV10-3
CDR3aa: AISSGLAFGEQY

j_gene: TRBJ2-3
d_gene: TRBD2
len: 12
v_gene: TRBV5-1
CDR3aa: ASSSGTSTDTQY

j_gene: TRBJ2-3
d_gene: -
len: 13
v_gene: TRBV6-5
CDR3aa: ASSYRRQFTDTQY

j_gene: TRBJ2-1
d_gene: -
len: 13
v_gene: TRBV19
CDR3aa: ASSSTPLPYNEQF

j_gene: TRBJ1-2
d_gene: -
len: 11
v_gene: TRBV6-1
CDR3aa: ASRRILQDGYT

j_gene: TRBJ1-2
d_gene: -
len: 11
v_gene: TRBV30
CDR3aa: AWRGRGDYGYT

j_gene: TRBJ1-2
d_gene: -
len: 13
v_gene: TRBV28
CDR3aa: ASSEDSALFYGYT

j_gene: TRBJ1-4
d_gene: -
len: 12
v_gene: TRBV12-5
CDR3aa: ASGFSQENEKLF

j_gene: TRBJ1-2
d_gene: -
len: 12
v_gene: TRBV11-2
CDR3aa: ASSLGAGHYGYT

j_gene: TRBJ1-1
d_gene: -
len: 11
v_gene: TRBV7-9
CDR3aa: ASSLPEAVEAF

j_gene: TRBJ1-2
d_gene: -
len: 11
v_gene: TRBV10-2
CDR3aa: ASSESSGNGYT

j_gene: TRBJ2-3
d_gene: -
len: 15
v_gene: TRBV5-1
CDR3aa: ASSPALLGPGVDTQY

j_gene: TRBJ2-1
d_gene: TRBD2
len: 15
v_gene: TRBV4-1
CDR3aa: ASSQIPSGGRYNEQF

j_gene: TRBJ2-7
d_gene: -
len: 10
v_gene: TRBV7-9
CDR3aa: ASSLATGIQY

j_gene: TRBJ2-1
d_gene: TRBD2
len: 13
v_gene: TRBV5-1
CDR3aa: ASSVGLAGAGEQF

j_gene: TRBJ1-2
d_gene: -
len: 12
v_gene: TRBV9
CDR3aa: ASSVGVVNYGYT

j_gene: TRBJ2-5
d_gene: -
len: 13
v_gene: TRBV28
CDR3aa: ASNLWSNRQETQY

j_gene: TRBJ2-7
d_gene: TRBD1
len: 13
v_gene: TRBV7-2
CDR3aa: ASSPLGQGAGEQY

j_gene: TRBJ2-7
d_gene: TRBD1
len: 13
v_gene: TRBV6-5
CDR3aa: ASSYRGQGTYEQY

j_gene: TRBJ1-1
d_gene: TRBD1
len: 12
v_gene: TRBV11-1
CDR3aa: ASSLGRGRSEAF

j_gene: TRBJ2-3
d_gene: -
len: 12
v_gene: TRBV10-3
CDR3aa: AISESAGTDTQY

j_gene: TRBJ1-2
d_gene: -
len: 14
v_gene: TRBV6-1
CDR3aa: ASSEISGGIRGGYT